This entry describes one T cell receptor beta chain. Researchers took RNA transcripts and amplified the TCR beta CDR3 regions from them. When the TCR CDR3 underwent first-round RT-PCR, the HTBI primer set was used. One entry per CDR3 protein results from TCRdb running MiXCR on the multiplex PCR reads. The sample yields around 250,000 distinct CDR3 sequences, less than 20% seen once. The source of the sample is a study of T cells in Graves' hyperthyroidism and ophthalmopathy. For ophthalmopathy patients, the Clinical Activity Score was at least 3 and the NOSPECS grade at least 4; duration was under 3 months. Exclusions: uncontrolled infection, other autoimmune disease, pregnancy, lactation. Thyroid ultrasound, orbital computed tomography, clinical symptoms, and serum thyroxine and TRAb underpinned diagnoses. Germline values: CDR1 MDHEN, CDR2 SYDVKM. V lost 4 bases and J lost 1; bases outside the gene matches: 14. The CDR3 runs to 19 residues.

The sequence was collected from a woman aged 18-29 years with Graves' ophthalmopathy. The rearrangement links TRBV28 to TRBJ1-5; TRBD1 agrees at 9 bases. Sequencing used blood. The DNA for the CDR3 is TGTGCCAGCAGTTCTCTCGGGACAGGGAGAGCTCGAAGCAATCAGCCCCAGCATTTT. Its translation: CASSSLGTGRARSNQPQHF.